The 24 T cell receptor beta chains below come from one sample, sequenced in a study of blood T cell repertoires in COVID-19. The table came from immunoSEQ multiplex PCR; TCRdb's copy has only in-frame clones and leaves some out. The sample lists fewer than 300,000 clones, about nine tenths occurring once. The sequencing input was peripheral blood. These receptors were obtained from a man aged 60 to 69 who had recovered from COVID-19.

CDR3 sequence reads: CAISESGTSGTDTQYF. The CDR3 region has the DNA TGTGCCATCAGTGAGTCGGGGACTAGCGGCACAGATACGCAGTATTTT. The rearrangement links TRBV10-3 to TRBJ2-3; 10 bases map to TRBD2. The J segment lost 1 base and the V segment lost 0 bases, leaving 1 base of the junction unmatched. CDR3 size: 16 residues. Germline loops: CDR1 ENHRY, CDR2 SYGVKD.

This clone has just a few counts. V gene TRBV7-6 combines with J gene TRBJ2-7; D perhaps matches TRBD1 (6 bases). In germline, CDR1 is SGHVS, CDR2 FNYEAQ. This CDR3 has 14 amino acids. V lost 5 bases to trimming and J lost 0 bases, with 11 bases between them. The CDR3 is CASSQDSSSYEQYF. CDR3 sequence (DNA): TGTGCCAGCAGCCAGGACAGCAGCTCCTACGAGCAGTACTTC.

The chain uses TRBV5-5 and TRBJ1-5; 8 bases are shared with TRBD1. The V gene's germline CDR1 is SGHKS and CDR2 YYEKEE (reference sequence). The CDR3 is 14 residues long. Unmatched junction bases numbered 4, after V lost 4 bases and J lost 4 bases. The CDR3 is CASSPWTGNQPQHF. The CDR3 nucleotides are TGTGCCAGCAGCCCCTGGACAGGGAATCAGCCCCAGCATTTT.

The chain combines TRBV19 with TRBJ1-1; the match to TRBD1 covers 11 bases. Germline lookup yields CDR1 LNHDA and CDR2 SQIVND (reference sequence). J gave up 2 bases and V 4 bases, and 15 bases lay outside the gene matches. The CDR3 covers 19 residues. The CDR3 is CASSKRDRGWSGPNTEAFF. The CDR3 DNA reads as TGTGCCAGTAGTAAGCGGGACAGGGGGTGGTCTGGTCCAAACACTGAAGCTTTCTTT.

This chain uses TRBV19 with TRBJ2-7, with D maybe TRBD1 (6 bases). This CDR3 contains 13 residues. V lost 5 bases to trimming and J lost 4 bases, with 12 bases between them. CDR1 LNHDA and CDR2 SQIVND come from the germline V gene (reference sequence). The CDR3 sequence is CASSGGQGYEQYF. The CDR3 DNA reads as TGTGCCAGTAGTGGGGGACAAGGGTACGAGCAGTACTTC. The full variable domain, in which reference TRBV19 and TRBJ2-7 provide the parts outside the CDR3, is DGGITQSPKYLFRKEGQNVTLSCEQNLNHDAMYWYRQDPGQGLRLIYYSQIVNDFQKGDIAEGYSVSREKKESFPLTVTSAQKNPTAFYLCASSGGQGYEQYFGPGTRLTVT.

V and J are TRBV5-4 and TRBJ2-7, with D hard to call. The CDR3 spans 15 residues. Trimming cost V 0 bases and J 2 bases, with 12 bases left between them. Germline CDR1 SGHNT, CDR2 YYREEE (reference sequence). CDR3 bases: TGTGCCAGCAGCTTGGCCCAGGCAGACACCTACGAGCAGTACTTC. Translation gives CASSLAQADTYEQYF.

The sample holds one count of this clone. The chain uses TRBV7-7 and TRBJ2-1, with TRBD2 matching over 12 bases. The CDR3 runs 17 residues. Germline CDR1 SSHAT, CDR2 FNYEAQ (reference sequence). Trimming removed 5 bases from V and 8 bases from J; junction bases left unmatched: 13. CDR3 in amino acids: CASSRLTSGGPGDEQFF. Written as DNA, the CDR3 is TGTGCCAGCAGCAGGCTGACTAGCGGGGGCCCCGGGGATGAGCAGTTCTTC.

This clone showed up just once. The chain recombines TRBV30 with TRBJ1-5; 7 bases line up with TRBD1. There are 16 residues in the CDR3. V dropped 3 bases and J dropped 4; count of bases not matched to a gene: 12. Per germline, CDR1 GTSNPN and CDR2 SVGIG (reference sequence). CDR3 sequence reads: CAWSDRTGTENQPQHF. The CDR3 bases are TGTGCCTGGAGCGACCGAACCGGGACAGAAAATCAGCCCCAGCATTTT.

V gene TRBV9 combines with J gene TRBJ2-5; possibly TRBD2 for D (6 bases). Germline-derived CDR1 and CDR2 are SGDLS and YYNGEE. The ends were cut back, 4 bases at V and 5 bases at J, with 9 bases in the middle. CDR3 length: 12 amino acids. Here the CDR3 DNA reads TGTGCCAGCAGCCCCCGGGGGGAGACCCAGTACTTC. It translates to CASSPRGETQYF. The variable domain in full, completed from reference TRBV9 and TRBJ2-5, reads DSGVTQTPKHLITATGQRVTLRCSPRSGDLSVYWYQQSLDQGLQFLIQYYNGEERAKGNILERFSAQQFPDLHSELNLSSLELGDSALYFCASSPRGETQYFGPGTRLLVL.

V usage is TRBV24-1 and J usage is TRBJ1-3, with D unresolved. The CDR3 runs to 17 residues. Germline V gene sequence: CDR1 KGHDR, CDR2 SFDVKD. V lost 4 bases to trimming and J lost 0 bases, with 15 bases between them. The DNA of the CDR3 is TGTGCCACCAGTGACCGACTGCCCCACTCCTCTGGAAACACCATATATTTT. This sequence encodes CATSDRLPHSSGNTIYF.

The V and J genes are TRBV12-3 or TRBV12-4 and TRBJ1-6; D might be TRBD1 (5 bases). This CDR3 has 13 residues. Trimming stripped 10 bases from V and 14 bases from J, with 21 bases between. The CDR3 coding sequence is TGTGCCACCCGAAACGGGACTTTCGGGACCCTCCACTTT. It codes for CATRNGTFGTLHF.

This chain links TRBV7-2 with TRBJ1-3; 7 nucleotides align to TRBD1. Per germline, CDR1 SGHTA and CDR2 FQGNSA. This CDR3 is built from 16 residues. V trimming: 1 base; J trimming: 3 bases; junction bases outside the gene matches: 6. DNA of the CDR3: TGTGCCAGCAGCTTAGAAGGGGGCGCGGGTGGAAACACCATATATTTT. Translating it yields CASSLEGGAGGNTIYF.

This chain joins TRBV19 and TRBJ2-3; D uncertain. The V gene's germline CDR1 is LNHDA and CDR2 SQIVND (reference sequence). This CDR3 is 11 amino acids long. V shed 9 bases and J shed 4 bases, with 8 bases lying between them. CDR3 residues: CARGPPDTQYF. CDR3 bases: TGTGCCAGGGGCCCCCCAGATACGCAGTATTTT.

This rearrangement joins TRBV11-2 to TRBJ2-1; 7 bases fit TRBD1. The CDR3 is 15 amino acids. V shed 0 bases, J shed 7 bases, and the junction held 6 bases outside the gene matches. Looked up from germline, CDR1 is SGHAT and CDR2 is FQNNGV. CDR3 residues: CASSLDRGRGNEQFF. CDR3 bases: TGTGCCAGCAGCTTAGATCGGGGCAGGGGGAATGAGCAGTTCTTC.

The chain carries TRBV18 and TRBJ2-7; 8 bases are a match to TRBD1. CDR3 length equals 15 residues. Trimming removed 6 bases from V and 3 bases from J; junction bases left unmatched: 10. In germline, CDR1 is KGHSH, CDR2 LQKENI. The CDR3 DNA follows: TGTGCCAGCTCTCCCAGGGGGCCCGGCCACTACGAGCAGTACTTC. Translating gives CASSPRGPGHYEQYF.

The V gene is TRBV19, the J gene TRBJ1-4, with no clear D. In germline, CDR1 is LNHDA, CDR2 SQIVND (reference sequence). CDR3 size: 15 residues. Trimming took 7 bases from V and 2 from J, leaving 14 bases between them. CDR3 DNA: TGTGCCAGTAAACCTGGGTGGACTACTAATGAAAAACTGTTTTTT. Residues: CASKPGWTTNEKLFF.

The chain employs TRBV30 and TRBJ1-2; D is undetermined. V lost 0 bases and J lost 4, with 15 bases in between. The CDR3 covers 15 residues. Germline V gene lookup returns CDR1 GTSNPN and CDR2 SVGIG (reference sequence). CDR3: CAWSVNLIGGYGYTF. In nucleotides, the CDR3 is TGTGCCTGGAGTGTAAACCTCATTGGAGGCTATGGCTACACCTTC.

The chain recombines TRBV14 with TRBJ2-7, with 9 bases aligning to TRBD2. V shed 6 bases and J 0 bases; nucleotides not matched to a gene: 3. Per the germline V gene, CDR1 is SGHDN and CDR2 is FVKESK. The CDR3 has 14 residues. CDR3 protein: CASRPSGNSYEQYF. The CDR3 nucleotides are TGTGCCAGCAGACCTAGCGGGAACTCCTACGAGCAGTACTTC. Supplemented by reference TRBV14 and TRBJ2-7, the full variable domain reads EAGVTQFPSHSVIEKGQTVTLRCDPISGHDNLYWYRRVMGKEIKFLLHFVKESKQDESGMPNNRFLAERTGGTYSTLKVQPAELEDSGVYFCASRPSGNSYEQYFGPGTRLTVT.

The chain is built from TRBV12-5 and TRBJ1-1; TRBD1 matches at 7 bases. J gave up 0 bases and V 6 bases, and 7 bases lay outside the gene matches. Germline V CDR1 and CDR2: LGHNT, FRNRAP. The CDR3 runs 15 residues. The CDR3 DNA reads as TGTGCTAGTGGCGACGGGGACAGATTGAACACTGAAGCTTTCTTT. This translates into CASGDGDRLNTEAFF. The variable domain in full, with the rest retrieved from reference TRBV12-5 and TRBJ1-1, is DARVTQTPRHKVTEMGQEVTMRCQPILGHNTVFWYRQTMMQGLELLAYFRNRAPLDDSGMPKDRFSAEMPDATLATLKIQPSEPRDSAVYFCASGDGDRLNTEAFFGQGTRLTVV.

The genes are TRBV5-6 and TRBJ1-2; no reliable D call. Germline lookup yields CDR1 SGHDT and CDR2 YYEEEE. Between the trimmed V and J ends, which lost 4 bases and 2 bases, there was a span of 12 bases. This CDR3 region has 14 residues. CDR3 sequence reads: CASSPGITNYGYTF. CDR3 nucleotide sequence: TGTGCCAGCAGCCCGGGGATTACAAACTATGGCTACACCTTC.

The CDR3 DNA is TGCGCCAGCAGCACACCCCCGGGGAACATGAACACTGAAGCTTTCTTT. Translated: CASSTPPGNMNTEAFF. The rearrangement links TRBV5-1 to TRBJ1-1; D unresolved. With 4 bases removed from V and 0 bases from J, the gap between germline ends came to 16 bases. Germline V gene lookup returns CDR1 SGHRS and CDR2 YFSETQ. This CDR3 is 16 amino acids long.

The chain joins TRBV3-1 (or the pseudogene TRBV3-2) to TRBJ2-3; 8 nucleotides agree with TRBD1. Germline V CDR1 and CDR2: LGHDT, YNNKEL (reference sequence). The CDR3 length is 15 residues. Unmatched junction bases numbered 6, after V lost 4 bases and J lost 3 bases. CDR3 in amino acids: CASSPRTGKTDTQYF. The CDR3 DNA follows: TGTGCCAGCAGCCCTCGGACAGGGAAAACAGATACGCAGTATTTT.

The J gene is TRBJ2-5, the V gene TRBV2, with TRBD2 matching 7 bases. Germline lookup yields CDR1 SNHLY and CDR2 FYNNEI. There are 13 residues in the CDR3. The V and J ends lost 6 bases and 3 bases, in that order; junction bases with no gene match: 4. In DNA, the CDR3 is TGTGCCAGCAGCGCCGGACTAGAAGAGACCCAGTACTTC. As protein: CASSAGLEETQYF.

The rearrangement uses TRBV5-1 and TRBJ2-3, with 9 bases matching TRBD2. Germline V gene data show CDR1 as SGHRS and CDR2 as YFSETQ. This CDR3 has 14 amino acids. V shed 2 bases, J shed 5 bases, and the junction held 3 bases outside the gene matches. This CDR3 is CASSFSGGEDTQYF. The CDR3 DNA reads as TGCGCCAGCAGCTTTAGCGGGGGAGAAGATACGCAGTATTTT.